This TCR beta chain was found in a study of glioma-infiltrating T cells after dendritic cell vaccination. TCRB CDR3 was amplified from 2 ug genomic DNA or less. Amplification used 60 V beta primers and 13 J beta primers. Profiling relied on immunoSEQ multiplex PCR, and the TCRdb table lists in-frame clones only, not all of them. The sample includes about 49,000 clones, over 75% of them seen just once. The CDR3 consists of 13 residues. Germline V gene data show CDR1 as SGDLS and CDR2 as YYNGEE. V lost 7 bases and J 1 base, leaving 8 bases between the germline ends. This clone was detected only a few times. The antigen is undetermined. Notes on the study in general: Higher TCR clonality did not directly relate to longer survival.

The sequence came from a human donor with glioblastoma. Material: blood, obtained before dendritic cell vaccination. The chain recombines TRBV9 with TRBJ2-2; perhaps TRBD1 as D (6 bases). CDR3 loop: CASGGRNTGELFF. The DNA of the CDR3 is TGTGCCAGCGGGGGCCGGAACACCGGGGAGCTGTTTTTT.